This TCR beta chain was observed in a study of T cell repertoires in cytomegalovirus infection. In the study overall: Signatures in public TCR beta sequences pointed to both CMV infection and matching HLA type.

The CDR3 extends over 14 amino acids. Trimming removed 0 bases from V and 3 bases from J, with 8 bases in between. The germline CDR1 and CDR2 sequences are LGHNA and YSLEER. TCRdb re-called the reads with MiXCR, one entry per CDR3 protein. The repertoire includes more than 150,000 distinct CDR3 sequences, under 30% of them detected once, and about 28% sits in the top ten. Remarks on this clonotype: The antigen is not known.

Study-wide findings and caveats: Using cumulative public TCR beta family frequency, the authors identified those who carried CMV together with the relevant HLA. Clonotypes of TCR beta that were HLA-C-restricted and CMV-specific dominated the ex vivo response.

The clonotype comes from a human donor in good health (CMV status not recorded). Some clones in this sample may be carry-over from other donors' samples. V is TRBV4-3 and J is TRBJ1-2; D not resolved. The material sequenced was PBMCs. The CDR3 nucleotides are TGCGCCAGCAGCCAAGATAGGGAAGACTATGGCTACACCTTC. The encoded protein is CASSQDREDYGYTF.